This is a list of T cell receptor beta chains from one sample in a study of patients and donors after allogeneic stem cell transplantation. A single record per CDR3 protein comes from TCRdb applying MiXCR to the RT-PCR reads. The top ten hold about 6% of the sample, which has some 880,000 distinct CDR3 sequences, about a sixth seen once. The sequenced sample was blood, either unsorted or a sorted T cell fraction (not recorded which). These receptors were taken from a human donor who was either an allogeneic HSCT recipient or a stem cell or donor lymphocyte infusion donor (not recorded which). It is not recorded whose cells these are; they may come from a transplant donor. CDR3s include the opening cysteine and the closing phenylalanine or tryptophan. D genes are given only for firm matches. Some rows have no size entry. The others give once, few or many, or a class for an expanded clone.

>TRBD1|TRBJ1-5|TRBV28|few|15
TGTGCCAGCATCACCCGGACAGGGGGTCGACAGCCCCAGCATTTT
CASITRTGGRQPQHF
>.|TRBJ2-1|TRBV6-2/TRBV6-3|many|14
TGTGCCAGCAGTCCGTTTAGCTCCTACAATGAGCAGTTCTTC
CASSPFSSYNEQFF
>.|TRBJ2-1|TRBV12-3/TRBV12-4|many|15
TGTGCCAGCAGTTTAGTGCCGGACGCCTACAATGAGCAGTTCTTC
CASSLVPDAYNEQFF
>.|TRBJ1-1|TRBV6-5|few|12
TGTGCCAGCACCCGGGGGGACACTGAAGCTTTCTTT
CASTRGDTEAFF
>.|TRBJ2-3|TRBV5-1|few|13
TGCGCCAGCAGCTTGACTAATGCAGATACGCAGTATTTT
CASSLTNADTQYF
>.|TRBJ1-1|TRBV12-3/TRBV12-4|few|14
TGTGCCAGCACTCCTTTGGGGGCTAACACTGAAGCTTTCTTT
CASTPLGANTEAFF
>TRBD2|TRBJ2-7|TRBV29-1|.|13
TGCAGCGTTGGAACCGGGACTAGCGGCGAGCAGTACTTC
CSVGTGTSGEQYF
>.|TRBJ1-1|TRBV12-3/TRBV12-4|.|13
TGTGCCAGCAGCCCCGGGGGGTACACTGAAGCTTTCTTT
CASSPGGYTEAFF
>TRBD2|TRBJ2-7|TRBV10-3|few|16
TGTGCCATCGGAGGGACTCAGCGGGGCCGGACCTACGAGCAGTACTTC
CAIGGTQRGRTYEQYF
>.|TRBJ1-1|TRBV12-3/TRBV12-4|few|17
TGTGCCAGCAGTCTTACAAGAGAGAGACTAGTTAACACTGAAGCTTTCTTT
CASSLTRERLVNTEAFF
>TRBD2|TRBJ2-5|TRBV5-1|few|15
TGCGCCAGCAGCTTGGGACTAGCGGACCAAGAGACCCAGTACTTC
CASSLGLADQETQYF
>.|TRBJ2-6|TRBV20-1|many|13
TGCAGTGCTAGAGTACCCGGGGCCAACGTCCTGACTTTC
CSARVPGANVLTF
>.|TRBJ2-1|TRBV5-1|few|16
TGCGCCAGCAGCTTGGTTTTGGACAGATTCTACAATGAGCAGTTCTTC
CASSLVLDRFYNEQFF
>.|TRBJ2-5|TRBV6-1|.|14
TGTGCCACAGGGAACAGGGCTCTACAAGAGACCCAGTACTTC
CATGNRALQETQYF
>.|TRBJ2-1|TRBV20-1|few|14
TGCAGTGCTAGACTAGCGCCGTCCTACAATGAGCAGTTCTTC
CSARLAPSYNEQFF
>.|TRBJ1-4|TRBV3-1|.|14
TGTGCCAGCAGCCAGGGCTGGGTTCAGGAAAAACTGTTTTTT
CASSQGWVQEKLFF
>.|TRBJ2-7|TRBV20-1|.|15
TGCAGTGCTAGAGTTAGGAGGGGAGAACTTTACAAGCAGTACTTC
CSARVRRGELYKQYF
>TRBD1|TRBJ1-2|TRBV7-2|.|16
TGTGCCAGCAGCTTAGGAGGTACAGGGGCCGGCTATGGCTACACCTTC
CASSLGGTGAGYGYTF
>TRBD2|TRBJ2-1|TRBV3-1|.|17
TGTGCCAGCAGCCAAGATGACGGGACTACCTCCTACAATGAGCAGTTCTTC
CASSQDDGTTSYNEQFF
>.|TRBJ1-1|TRBV5-1|.|15
TGCGCCAGCAGCTTTGAAGGCAGGGAGAACACTGAAGCTTTCTTT
CASSFEGRENTEAFF
>TRBD2|TRBJ2-1|TRBV7-8|.|16
TGTGCCAGCAGCTCGCTCACTAGCGGGCCTTACAATGAGCAGTTCTTC
CASSSLTSGPYNEQFF
>TRBD1|TRBJ2-7|TRBV5-1|.|15
TGCGCCAGCAGCTTGGCCGGTAAGGGGGCCGTCGAGCAGTACTTC
CASSLAGKGAVEQYF
>TRBD2|TRBJ2-2|TRBV6-5|.|18
TGTGCCAGCAGTTACTTGGCTAGCGGGGCGTCAGGGACCGGGGAGCTGTTTTTT
CASSYLASGASGTGELFF
>.|TRBJ1-2|TRBV25-1|few|15
TGTGCCAGCAGTGAACAGGGCGGGACGGTGACCGGCTACACCTTC
CASSEQGGTVTGYTF
>.|TRBJ2-1|TRBV20-1|.|13
TGCAGTGCCCCCCCCAGGGGTGGGAATGAGCAGTTCTTC
CSAPPRGGNEQFF
>.|TRBJ2-7|TRBV6-1|few|13
TGTGCCAGCAGTGATCAGAGCTCCTACGAGCAGTACTTC
CASSDQSSYEQYF
>.|TRBJ2-7|TRBV2|once|15
TGTGCCAGCAGTGAAATCGGCGGGATGGCCTACGAGCAGTACTTC
CASSEIGGMAYEQYF
>.|TRBJ1-6|TRBV7-9|.|15
TGTGCCAGCAGCTTAGAGATGGGGAACAATTCACCCCTCCACTTT
CASSLEMGNNSPLHF
>TRBD1|TRBJ2-7|TRBV7-8|.|14
TGTGCCAGCAGCTCGGACAGGAGCTCCTACGAGCAGTACTTC
CASSSDRSSYEQYF
>TRBD2|TRBJ2-3|TRBV9|.|18
TGTGCCAGCAGCGTCCTTAGACTAGCGGACCTTTCCACAGATACGCAGTATTTT
CASSVLRLADLSTDTQYF
>.|TRBJ1-1|TRBV30|few|14
TGTGCCTGGAAGACAGGACCGCTGAACACTGAAGCTTTCTTT
CAWKTGPLNTEAFF
>.|TRBJ1-2|TRBV6-5|few|14
TGTGCCAGCAGTTACGGGCCGGGAAACTATGGCTACACCTTC
CASSYGPGNYGYTF
>.|TRBJ1-5|TRBV7-2|.|13
TGTGCCAGCAGCTGGGGACAAAATCAGCCCCAGCATTTT
CASSWGQNQPQHF
>.|TRBJ2-7|TRBV20-1|.|13
TGCAGTGTATGGCAGGGTAAATCCTACGAGCAGTACTTC
CSVWQGKSYEQYF
>TRBD1|TRBJ2-1|TRBV24-1|.|14
TGTGCCACCCATGCCGGGACAGGGTACAATGAGCAGTTCTTC
CATHAGTGYNEQFF
>.|TRBJ1-5|TRBV27|.|12
TGTGCCAGCAGTTTCCTTTCACAGCCCCAGCATTTT
CASSFLSQPQHF
>TRBD2|TRBJ2-3|TRBV7-8|.|18
TGTGCCAGCAGCTTCTTCACTATCAAGCGGGACGGCACAGATACGCAGTATTTT
CASSFFTIKRDGTDTQYF
>.|TRBJ1-2|TRBV12-3/TRBV12-4|few|18
TGTGCCAGCAGGCCCAAGGGGGGCAGATCTATAACTCACTATGGCTACACCTTC
CASRPKGGRSITHYGYTF
>TRBD2|TRBJ2-3|TRBV7-3|few|15
TGTGCCAGCAGCTTAAACGGGGGGGCCGCAGATACGCAGTATTTT
CASSLNGGAADTQYF
>.|TRBJ1-3|TRBV5-1|.|16
TGCGCCAGCAGCTTGGCCGGCCAAAACTCTGGAAACACCATATATTTT
CASSLAGQNSGNTIYF
>.|TRBJ2-7|TRBV5-6|few|15
TGTGCCAGCACCTATGATTGGGACCGCCGGGGCGAGCAGTACTTC
CASTYDWDRRGEQYF
>.|TRBJ1-2|TRBV5-1|.|15
TGCGCCAGCAGCTTGGAGTCAGCCTCTAACTATGGCTACACCTTC
CASSLESASNYGYTF
>TRBD1|TRBJ2-7|TRBV13|few|15
TGTGCCAGCAGCTTAACAGGGGGGCAATCCTACGAGCAGTACTTC
CASSLTGGQSYEQYF
>.|TRBJ2-2|TRBV7-2|.|16
TGTGCCAGCTTCCCGGGGCCAGGGATTGGCACCGGGGAGCTGTTTTTT
CASFPGPGIGTGELFF
>.|TRBJ2-3|TRBV5-1|once|18
TGCGCCAGCAGCTTGATTGGACCCGGATCTTCTAGCACAGATACGCAGTATTTT
CASSLIGPGSSSTDTQYF
>.|TRBJ1-2|TRBV4-1|.|13
TGCGCCAGCAGCCTGCCGGGGGGGACGGGCTACACCTTC
CASSLPGGTGYTF
>TRBD1|TRBJ1-4|TRBV12-3/TRBV12-4|few|14
TGTGCCAGCAGTGACCGGGACAGGGTTGAAAAACTGTTTTTT
CASSDRDRVEKLFF
>.|TRBJ2-7|TRBV4-3|.|16
TGCGCCAGCAGCCAAGATCTAGTAGTTTACCCCTACGAGCAGTACTTC
CASSQDLVVYPYEQYF
>.|TRBJ1-5|TRBV4-1|.|16
TGCGCCAGCAGCCAAGTACAGGCCTATAGCAATCAGCCCCAGCATTTT
CASSQVQAYSNQPQHF
>.|TRBJ2-1|TRBV4-2|few|12
TGTGCCAGCAGCCTGGGGAGGAGCGAGCAGTTCTTC
CASSLGRSEQFF
>TRBD2|TRBJ2-5|TRBV25-1|few|16
TGTGCCAGCAGTAAATCCGGGACTAGATGGCGAGAGACCCAGTACTTC
CASSKSGTRWRETQYF
>.|TRBJ1-2|TRBV2|.|10
TGTGCCAGGACAGTTTTTGGCTACACCTTC
CARTVFGYTF
>.|TRBJ1-4|TRBV29-1|.|13
TGCAGCGTTGTGGCGCCAGCGGGGGAGAAACTGTTTTTT
CSVVAPAGEKLFF
>.|TRBJ2-5|TRBV18|.|15
TGTGCCAGCTCACCAGAAGGCAGGGGTGGAGAGACCCAGTACTTC
CASSPEGRGGETQYF
>TRBD2|TRBJ2-1|TRBV7-9|few|12
TGTGCCAGCAGCGCTACTAGCGGGAAGCAGTTCTTC
CASSATSGKQFF
>TRBD1|TRBJ1-4|TRBV7-9|.|13
TGTGCCAGCAGCTCTGACAGGGTTGAAAAACTGTTTTTT
CASSSDRVEKLFF
>TRBD1|TRBJ1-6|TRBV6-1|.|15
TGTGGCAGCAGCTCACAGGGGACGGCGAATTCACCCCTCCACTTT
CGSSSQGTANSPLHF
>TRBD2|TRBJ2-3|TRBV12-3/TRBV12-4|.|14
TGTGCCAGCACCGCGGGGGGCCGAGCAGATACGCAGTATTTT
CASTAGGRADTQYF
>.|TRBJ1-5|TRBV6-5|.|15
TGTGCCAGCAGTTACCGATTGGATAGCAATCAGCCCCAGCATTTT
CASSYRLDSNQPQHF
>.|TRBJ1-5|TRBV6-1|.|15
TGTGCCAGCGGACGGGCGGCGACGGGCAATCAGCCCCAGCATTTT
CASGRAATGNQPQHF